These 26 T cell receptor beta chains came from one sample sequenced in a study of identical twins. TCRdb called the 5' RACE reads again in MiXCR, with one record for every CDR3 protein. The sample holds over 600,000 distinct CDR3 sequences; 21% are singletons and the top ten take around 4.5%. The same data also contributed to another study, on T cells expressing NK-cell markers.

Input material: PBMCs. These receptors were obtained from a woman aged 18-29 years in good health.

This chain links TRBV20-1 with TRBJ2-3, with 10 bases identical to TRBD2. CDR3 size: 20 residues. V gave up 5 bases and J gave up 0 bases; unmatched junction bases: 20. From germline, CDR1 is DFQATT and CDR2 SNEGSKA (reference sequence). The CDR3 DNA reads as TGCAGTGCTCTCGACCTGGAGGGACTAGCGTTGGGGTCCAGCACAGATACGCAGTATTTT. Protein sequence: CSALDLEGLALGSSTDTQYF.

This chain uses TRBV3-1 with TRBJ2-1, with D unclear. V gave up 4 bases and J gave up 2 bases, with 9 bases separating them. CDR1 is LGHDT and CDR2 is YNNKEL in the germline V gene (reference sequence). This CDR3 has 14 amino acids. The CDR3 coding sequence is TGTGCCAGCAGCCCCAGTAGGGCCTACAATGAGCAGTTCTTC. Translation gives CASSPSRAYNEQFF.

The chain uses TRBV18 and TRBJ2-2; tentative D call: TRBD1 (5 bases). From germline, CDR1 is KGHSH and CDR2 LQKENI. V was trimmed by 2 bases and J by 4 bases, leaving 11 bases between them. The CDR3 sequence is 15 residues long. DNA for the CDR3: TGTGCCAGCTCACCAGTGACAGTTCCCACCGGGGAGCTGTTTTTT. Its protein is CASSPVTVPTGELFF. Full variable domain (outside the CDR3, taken from reference TRBV18 and TRBJ2-2): NAGVMQNPRHLVRRRGQEARLRCSPMKGHSHVYWYRQLPEEGLKFMVYLQKENIIDESGMPKERFSAEFPKEGPSILRIQQVVRGDSAAYFCASSPVTVPTGELFFGEGSRLTVL.

The rearrangement uses TRBV5-1 and TRBJ2-5; the match to TRBD1 covers 11 bases. CDR1 and CDR2 (germline): SGHRS, YFSETQ. The CDR3 loop spans 15 amino acids. After removal of 7 bases from V and 2 bases from J, the junction contained 7 bases not matched to a gene. The CDR3 DNA follows: TGCGCCAGCGAAACTGGGGACAGGGGGCAAGAGACCCAGTACTTC. This gives the protein CASETGDRGQETQYF.

This clonotype has at least ten counts. The chain links TRBV6-4 to TRBJ2-1; 10 positions match TRBD2. Germline V gene lookup returns CDR1 MRHNA and CDR2 SNTAGT. The CDR3 spans 16 residues. Trimming at V came to 2 bases and at J to 6 bases, leaving 7 bases not matched to a gene. The CDR3 spells CASSDESGRGSNEQFF. The DNA of the CDR3 is TGTGCCAGCAGTGACGAGAGCGGGAGGGGTAGCAATGAGCAGTTCTTC.

Many counts were recorded for this clonotype. The chain is built from TRBV7-2 and TRBJ2-7, with D tentatively TRBD2 (6 bases). V shed 5 bases and J shed 1 base, with 15 bases lying between them. Germline V CDR1 and CDR2: SGHTA, FQGNSA. The CDR3 runs to 15 residues. This chain's CDR3 is CASSPRSGRSYEQYF. CDR3 DNA: TGTGCCAGCAGCCCCCGTAGCGGACGGTCCTACGAGCAGTACTTC.

This chain links TRBV5-1 with TRBJ2-5; D might be TRBD1 (6 bases). V dropped 3 bases and J dropped 0 bases, with 27 bases sitting between them. This CDR3 region has 20 residues. CDR1 and CDR2 (germline): SGHRS, YFSETQ. Here the CDR3 reads CASSSDWPHRQRDNQETQYF. The CDR3 DNA sequence: TGCGCCAGCAGCTCCGACTGGCCCCACCGCCAAAGGGACAACCAAGAGACCCAGTACTTC.

This clonotype was observed a few times. The V gene is TRBV4-3, the J gene TRBJ1-2, with 7 bases that match TRBD1. J was trimmed by 6 bases and V by 4 bases; bases with no gene match: 11. CDR3 length: 15 residues. Germline lookup yields CDR1 LGHNA and CDR2 YSLEER. This CDR3 is CASSRATGWPDGYTF. The CDR3 nucleotides read TGCGCCAGCAGCCGCGCGACAGGGTGGCCCGATGGCTACACCTTC.

This clonotype was seen at least ten times. The gene calls are TRBV7-9 and TRBJ2-1, with 7 bases that match TRBD2. Germline CDR1 reads SEHNR; CDR2 reads FQNEAQ (reference sequence). The CDR3 length is 15 residues. The V and J ends lost 6 bases and 4 bases, in that order; junction bases with no gene match: 9. The CDR3 sequence is CASSAAGRLYNEQFF. CDR3 sequence (DNA): TGTGCCAGCAGTGCCGCCGGGAGGTTATACAATGAGCAGTTCTTC.

This chain joins TRBV27 and TRBJ1-3; D unclear. Germline CDR1 MNHEY, CDR2 SMNVEV (reference sequence). Trimming left V 3 bases short and J 3 bases short, with 6 bases between. The CDR3 consists of 13 residues. The DNA of the CDR3 is TGTGCCAGCAGTTTCTTCGGTGGAAACACCATATATTTT. It translates to CASSFFGGNTIYF.

J is TRBJ2-7 and V is TRBV20-1; 9 bases agree with TRBD2. CDR1 and CDR2 (germline): DFQATT, SNEGSKA (reference sequence). This CDR3 contains 13 residues. V was clipped by 6 bases and J by 3 bases; unmatched bases: 6. The CDR3 DNA follows: TGCAGTGCGCCACTAGCGGGTCTCTACGAGCAGTACTTC. It yields the protein CSAPLAGLYEQYF.

The chain joins TRBV12-3 or TRBV12-4 to TRBJ2-1, with 7 bases that match TRBD2. J lost 6 bases, V lost 7 bases, and 12 bases had no gene match. The CDR3 totals 15 residues. In DNA form, the CDR3 reads TGTGCCAGCATCCACGGGCGGGAGAATATCAATGAGCAGTTCTTC. This gives the protein CASIHGRENINEQFF.

The V call is TRBV20-1, the J call TRBJ2-7, with D tentatively TRBD1 (7 bases). V was shortened by 0 bases and J by 4 bases, with 28 bases between the two germline ends. The CDR3 length is 19 residues. Germline V gene data show CDR1 as DFQATT and CDR2 as SNEGSKA (reference sequence). CDR3 nucleotides: TGCAGTGCTAGAGATCAGAATGCAGGGGGAGGAGGAACTCCATACGAGCAGTACTTC. Translating it yields CSARDQNAGGGGTPYEQYF.

V gene TRBV6-1 combines with J gene TRBJ1-1; D is ambiguous. The germline V and J ends were trimmed by 6 bases and 1 base, with 15 bases remaining between them. Germline CDR1 and CDR2: MNHNS and SASEGT. The CDR3 is 15 residues long. The CDR3 DNA reads as TGTGCCAGCAGGGAAAAGTCGTTCAGGAACACTGAAGCTTTCTTT. It encodes CASREKSFRNTEAFF.

This rearrangement joins TRBV5-1 to TRBJ2-1, with no clear D. Deletions cut 5 bases from V and 8 bases from J, with 11 bases between. CDR3 length equals 12 residues. Germline V gene lookup returns CDR1 SGHRS and CDR2 YFSETQ. The CDR3 DNA is TGCGCCAGCAGTCGAATGTCCCATGAGCAGTTCTTC. Translating gives CASSRMSHEQFF.

The V call is TRBV4-3, the J call TRBJ2-1, with TRBD2 matching over 14 bases. V lost 4 bases, J lost 12 bases, and 8 bases stayed unmatched. The CDR3 consists of 15 residues. CDR1 is LGHNA, CDR2 YSLEER, per germline. The CDR3 reads CASSLGTSGRLGQFF. The DNA of the CDR3 is TGCGCCAGCAGCCTCGGGACTAGCGGGAGACTAGGGCAGTTCTTC.

This clonotype occurred a few times. V is TRBV7-9 and J is TRBJ2-1; D is possibly TRBD2 (5 bases). The germline V gene encodes CDR1 SEHNR and CDR2 FQNEAQ (reference sequence). The CDR3 is 14 residues long. Trimming left V 2 bases short and J 8 bases short, with 13 bases between. The CDR3 sequence is CASSLLATIYEQFF. For the CDR3, the DNA is TGTGCCAGCAGCTTATTAGCGACTATTTATGAGCAGTTCTTC.

The gene calls are TRBV20-1 and TRBJ2-2; a possible D gene is TRBD1 (5 bases). V lost 6 bases and J 4 bases, leaving 15 bases between the germline ends. This CDR3 contains 14 residues. The germline V gene has CDR1 DFQATT and CDR2 SNEGSKA (reference sequence). CDR3 in DNA: TGCAGTGCAACAGACAGAATCCGCACCGGGGAGCTGTTTTTT. The encoded protein is CSATDRIRTGELFF.

Only a few counts were recorded for this clonotype. The rearrangement links TRBV11-3 to TRBJ2-7, with a possible D match to TRBD1 (6 bases). V was trimmed by 7 bases and J by 3 bases, leaving 13 bases between them. The germline gives CDR1 SGHNT, CDR2 YENEEA. The CDR3 is made up of 13 amino acids. The CDR3 nucleotides are TGTGCCAGCATGGCGACAGGCCACTACGAGCAGTACTTC. It translates to CASMATGHYEQYF.

The chain employs TRBV10-3 and TRBJ1-1; no definite D call. The CDR3 contains 12 residues. Looked up from germline, CDR1 is ENHRY and CDR2 is SYGVKD. The ends were cut back, 8 bases at V and 2 bases at J, with 9 bases in the middle. This CDR3 is CAIAGVNTEAFF. Written as DNA, the CDR3 is TGTGCCATCGCCGGCGTAAACACTGAAGCTTTCTTT.

This chain joins TRBV10-3 and TRBJ2-7; the D gene is possibly TRBD2 (6 bases). CDR1 and CDR2 (germline): ENHRY, SYGVKD. V was shortened by 5 bases and J by 6 bases, with 20 bases between the two germline ends. This CDR3 contains 15 residues. The CDR3 bases are TGTGCCATCAGTTCCGAAAGGGACTTTCGGCTCGAGCAGTACTTC. Translated: CAISSERDFRLEQYF.

There are many counts of this clonotype. The rearrangement joins TRBV12-3 or TRBV12-4 to TRBJ1-1; a weak D match, TRBD1 (5 bases). This CDR3 is built from 11 residues. The V end was cut by 6 bases, the J end by 11 bases, with 13 bases between. As DNA, the CDR3 is TGTGCCAGCAGGGACCTTTCAGGGGCTTTCTTT. This codes for CASRDLSGAFF.

V and J are TRBV7-2 and TRBJ2-7; D is possibly TRBD2 (6 bases). V gave up 2 bases and J gave up 2 bases, with 16 bases separating them. The CDR3 runs to 16 residues. Germline CDR1 and CDR2: SGHTA and FQGNSA. In nucleotides, the CDR3 is TGTGCCAGCAGCTTAACAGGAGGGAGGAGGACCTACGAGCAGTACTTC. Its translation: CASSLTGGRRTYEQYF.

Here the CDR3 reads CASSLVVDSPLHF. The CDR3 DNA follows: TGTGCCAGCAGCCTTGTAGTCGATTCACCCCTCCACTTT. The rearrangement links TRBV12-3 or TRBV12-4 to TRBJ1-6; no clear D. This CDR3 has 13 residues. V was trimmed by 6 bases and J by 8 bases, leaving 11 bases between them.

This rearrangement joins TRBV20-1 to TRBJ1-1; D uncertain. The CDR3 totals 13 residues. Trimming shortened V by 5 bases and J by 0 bases, and 10 bases separated the two germline ends. Germline V lookup: CDR1 DFQATT, CDR2 SNEGSKA (reference sequence). In nucleotides, the CDR3 is TGCAGTGCTCGCCCAGACATGAACACTGAAGCTTTCTTT. Encoded protein: CSARPDMNTEAFF.

This chain links TRBV18 with TRBJ1-1; D remains ambiguous. Per germline, CDR1 KGHSH and CDR2 LQKENI. V lost 6 bases to trimming and J lost 8 bases, with 13 bases between them. This CDR3 is built from 12 residues. The chain's CDR3 is CASSLQVEEAFF. The CDR3 region has the DNA TGTGCCAGCTCCCTTCAGGTTGAAGAAGCTTTCTTT.